This TCR beta chain appears in the sequencing data of a study of human CD8 memory T cell subsets. The study, taken as a whole, reports: The overlap between stem-like memory and precursor exhausted T cell repertoires was minimal.

Points on this clonotype: Its antigen is unidentified.

A UMI-labeled 5' RACE approach was the method that produced the TCR beta libraries. TCRdb re-analyzed the 5' RACE reads; it lists each CDR3 protein once, without DNA. The sample table includes thousands of distinct CDR3 sequences. The CDR3 runs 11 residues. Germline-derived CDR1 and CDR2 are DFQATT and SNEGSKA (reference sequence). The PBMC originated from buffy coats obtained from healthy donors. The TCR originated in a human donor in good health. The rearrangement links TRBV20-1 to TRBJ1-2. Sequenced: CD8+ T cells from PBMCs. CDR3 sequence: CSARRPYGYTF.